This T cell receptor beta chain came from a study of T cell repertoires in urothelial bladder cancer (dated by TCRdb to about 2019). For context, the study as a whole: Of the roughly twelve resected lesions, three were clinically staged as cT0, three as cTa, three as cT1 and three as cT2 or greater. Some 12 resected bladder lesions, made up of urothelial carcinoma (UC+) and benign (UC-) specimens, were studied. A total of eleven to twelve patients who had bladder lesions and were undergoing transurethral resection were prospectively identified. The study compared clonality of the TCR repertoire in bladder tumors against clonality in benign bladder inflammation. What the research found in general, with its limitations: Urothelial carcinoma specimens had fewer T cells than benign specimens, with medians of approximately 5,000 and 26,000. In carcinoma specimens, up to 17% of infiltrating lymphocytes were accounted for by a single T-cell clone, compared with under 2.5% in benign specimens. A median tumor infiltrating lymphocyte percentage of about 1.8% was observed in carcinoma specimens, compared with 9% to 15% in benign specimens.

As concerns this clone: Its cognate antigen has yet to be identified. No base-level quality is on record; no much larger clone is a single base apart.

Taken from the germline V gene (reference sequence), the CDR1 and CDR2 loops are SEHNR and FQNEAQ. V loses 2 bases at its end and J loses 5 bases; junction bases beyond the gene matches: 12. The cysteine opens and the phenylalanine closes a CDR3 of 17 amino acids. This entry keeps only the CDR3 DNA: 51 bases, framed from base 1. Bladder lesion specimens were collected at transurethral resection and stored at -80C. DNA was extracted from bladder specimens collected at transurethral resection. The TCR beta chain CDR3 region was sequenced with the immunoSEQ assay. For the original study's pipeline: For every specimen, the T-cell fraction, clonal dominance and maximum TCR clone frequency were calculated. This is the immuneACCESS table as TCRdb keeps it, with only in-frame sequences that have V and J called. A part of the clones is gone; compared with another copy, unresolved V genes explain less than half, and the rest is unexplained. V, J and clone size are taken as reported in that table, and D and trimming were inferred from the DNA itself. The sample yields roughly 8,800 clones; about 61% were counted once. Clones ranked in the top ten supply about 32% of the sample.

Sequences were obtained from tumor-infiltrating cells from bladder cancer. This receptor chain uses TRBV7-9 and TRBJ1-2; 9 central bases correspond to TRBD1. This TCR was sampled from a human donor with urothelial carcinoma. The nucleotide sequence is TGTGCCAGCAGCTTACCTCCAAGGGACAGGGACGGGTATGGCTACACCTTC. Its protein product is CASSLPPRDRDGYGYTF.